This T cell receptor beta chain derives from a study of cytomegalovirus exposure and HLA in healthy donors. Looked up from germline, CDR1 is SNHLY and CDR2 is FYNNEI. This CDR3 region has 13 residues. V dropped 0 bases and J dropped 2 bases, with 4 bases sitting between them. Note on this clone: The same CDR3 is also encoded by other DNA sequences in this sample.

PCR used 60 Vbeta primers and 13 Jbeta primers. Assay used: immunoSEQ multiplex PCR; TCRdb lists only in-frame clones, some missing. The sample carries approximately 170,000 clones, approximately 73% recorded once. This chain connects TRBV2 to TRBJ1-2; D unresolved. Material: PBMCs. The sequence was collected from a woman aged 18-29 years in good health and CMV-seropositive. The CDR3 protein is CASSEARNYGYTF. CDR3 nucleotide sequence: TGTGCCAGCAGTGAAGCCAGAAACTATGGCTACACCTTC.